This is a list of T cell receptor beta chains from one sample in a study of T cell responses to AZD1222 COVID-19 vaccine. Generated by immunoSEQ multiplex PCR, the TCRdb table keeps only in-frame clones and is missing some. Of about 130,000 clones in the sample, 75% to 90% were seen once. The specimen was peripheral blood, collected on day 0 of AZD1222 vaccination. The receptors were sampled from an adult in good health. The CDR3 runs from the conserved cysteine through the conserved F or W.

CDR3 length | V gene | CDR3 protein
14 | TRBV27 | CASSARRVNYGYTF
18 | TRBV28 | CASSLSVVQGGLNTEAFF
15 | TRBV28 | CASSPIAARTDEQYF
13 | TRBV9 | CASSPRMNTEAFF
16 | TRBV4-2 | CASSQDQGSSGNTIYF
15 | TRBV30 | CAWSLRGGHYNEQFF
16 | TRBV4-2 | CASSEEGTSSYNEQFF
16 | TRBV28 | CASRPRTGGFTDTQYF
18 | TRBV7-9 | CASSRVSGTGLVGQPQHF
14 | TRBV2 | CASSTEGTNQPQHF
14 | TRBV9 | CASSVVRDTGELFF
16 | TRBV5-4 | CASSIGGVYGQETQYF
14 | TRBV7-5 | CVRRPDRGNTEAFF
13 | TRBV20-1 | CSASTGQAYGYTF
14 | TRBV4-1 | CASSQEGTGGGYTF
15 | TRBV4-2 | CASSHLGQGNTEAFF
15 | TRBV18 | CASSPPSQGYNEQFF
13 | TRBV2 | CASRGGATYGYTF
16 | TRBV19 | CASSPFGQGLSYEQYF
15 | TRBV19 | CASSFSGAQNQPQHF
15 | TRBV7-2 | CASSPGQGARSPLHF
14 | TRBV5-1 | CASSLAGQGEGYTF
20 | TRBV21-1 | CASSILGLAGDTRHTDTQYF
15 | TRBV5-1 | CASSLVSGAYYEQYF
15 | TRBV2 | CASLSGTDFNQPQHF
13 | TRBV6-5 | CASSYSSPSEAFF
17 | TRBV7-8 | CASSLGRLAGVSDTQYF
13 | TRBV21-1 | CASSRKGPGYYTF
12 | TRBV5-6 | CASSPGDSPLHF
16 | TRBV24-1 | CATSDLQFGGQETQYF
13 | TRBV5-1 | CASSLDRPYEQYF